The 8 T cell receptor beta chains listed next were all sequenced from one sample in a study of shared clonotypes between healthy human individuals. The repertoire was sequenced with immunoSEQ multiplex PCR; TCRdb's copy has only in-frame clones and lacks some. The sample holds about 680,000 clones, less than 80% seen once. Sequenced input: memory CD4+ T cells sorted from blood. Subset in this sample: CD45RA-negative fraction. These TCRs come from a woman in her thirties in good health.

This clone was seen just once. The gene calls are TRBV5-1 and TRBJ2-2; 12 nucleotides agree with TRBD1. Germline V gene data show CDR1 as SGHRS and CDR2 as YFSETQ. The CDR3 runs to 16 residues. The trim removed 3 bases at V and 6 bases at J, leaving 6 bases unmatched. For the CDR3, the DNA is TGCGCCAGCAGCTGGGCCGGGACAGGGGGCTCCGGGGAGCTGTTTTTT. Protein sequence: CASSWAGTGGSGELFF.

The chain carries TRBV27 and TRBJ1-4; D is possibly TRBD1 (5 bases). V lost 5 bases, J lost 11 bases, and 27 bases lay in between. Germline V gives CDR1 MNHEY, CDR2 SMNVEV (reference sequence). The CDR3 is made up of 17 amino acids. The CDR3, as DNA: TGTGCCAGCAGTCCCCTCGGCAGGGAAGTTGGGGCCAGGAAACTGTTTTTT. Protein sequence: CASSPLGREVGARKLFF.

The V call is TRBV9, the J call TRBJ1-4; D not resolved. Germline V gene sequence: CDR1 SGDLS, CDR2 YYNGEE. CDR3 length: 15 amino acids. Trimming removed 0 bases from V and 8 bases from J, with 14 bases in between. CDR3 residues: CASSVASRSREKLFF. The DNA for the CDR3 is TGTGCCAGCAGCGTAGCTAGCAGGAGTCGGGAAAAACTGTTTTTT. Full variable domain (remainder filled in from reference TRBV9 and TRBJ1-4): DSGVTQTPKHLITATGQRVTLRCSPRSGDLSVYWYQQSLDQGLQFLIQYYNGEERAKGNILERFSAQQFPDLHSELNLSSLELGDSALYFCASSVASRSREKLFFGSGTQLSVL.

The chain couples TRBV7-8 to TRBJ2-1, with D perhaps being TRBD1 or TRBD2 (5 bases each). CDR1 and CDR2 (germline): SGHVS, FQNEAQ. The CDR3 is 16 residues long. Trimming took off 5 bases at V and 0 bases at J, with 14 bases between the two ends. CDR3 in DNA: TGTGCCAGCAGCCGACGGGGACGTAGCTCCTACAATGAGCAGTTCTTC. It yields the protein CASSRRGRSSYNEQFF.

This clone has just one count. J is TRBJ2-7 and V is TRBV25-1; 11 nucleotides agree with TRBD2. V shed 4 bases and J 0 bases; nucleotides not matched to a gene: 5. Germline values: CDR1 MGHDK, CDR2 SYGVNS. This CDR3 contains 16 residues. This CDR3 is CASSGRLAGSSYEQYF. CDR3 nucleotide sequence: TGTGCCAGCAGTGGCAGACTAGCGGGGAGCTCCTACGAGCAGTACTTC.

The sample holds many counts of this clone. The V gene is TRBV19, the J gene TRBJ2-7, with TRBD1 matching over 9 bases. The germline CDR1 and CDR2 sequences are LNHDA and SQIVND (reference sequence). Unmatched junction bases numbered 12, after V lost 3 bases and J lost 6 bases. This CDR3 region has 16 residues. The CDR3 nucleotides are TGTGCCAGTAGTATGTACGTAGGGGGACAGGGATTCGAGCAGTACTTC. It yields the protein CASSMYVGGQGFEQYF.

The chain couples TRBV5-1 to TRBJ2-1; TRBD2 matches 7 bases. CDR1 SGHRS and CDR2 YFSETQ come from the germline V gene. The length of the CDR3 is 15 residues. V dropped 1 base and J dropped 8; count of bases not matched to a gene: 9. This CDR3 is CASSLPSGNWHEQFF. As DNA, the CDR3 is TGCGCCAGCAGCTTGCCCAGCGGGAATTGGCATGAGCAGTTCTTC.

The chain couples TRBV27 to TRBJ2-2; D is uncertain. Trimming removed 9 bases at V and 2 bases at J, with 10 bases between. Germline values: CDR1 MNHEY, CDR2 SMNVEV (reference sequence). The CDR3 is 13 residues long. The CDR3 region has the DNA TGTGCCAGTGAAATGGGTAACACCGGGGAGCTGTTTTTT. Its translation is CASEMGNTGELFF.